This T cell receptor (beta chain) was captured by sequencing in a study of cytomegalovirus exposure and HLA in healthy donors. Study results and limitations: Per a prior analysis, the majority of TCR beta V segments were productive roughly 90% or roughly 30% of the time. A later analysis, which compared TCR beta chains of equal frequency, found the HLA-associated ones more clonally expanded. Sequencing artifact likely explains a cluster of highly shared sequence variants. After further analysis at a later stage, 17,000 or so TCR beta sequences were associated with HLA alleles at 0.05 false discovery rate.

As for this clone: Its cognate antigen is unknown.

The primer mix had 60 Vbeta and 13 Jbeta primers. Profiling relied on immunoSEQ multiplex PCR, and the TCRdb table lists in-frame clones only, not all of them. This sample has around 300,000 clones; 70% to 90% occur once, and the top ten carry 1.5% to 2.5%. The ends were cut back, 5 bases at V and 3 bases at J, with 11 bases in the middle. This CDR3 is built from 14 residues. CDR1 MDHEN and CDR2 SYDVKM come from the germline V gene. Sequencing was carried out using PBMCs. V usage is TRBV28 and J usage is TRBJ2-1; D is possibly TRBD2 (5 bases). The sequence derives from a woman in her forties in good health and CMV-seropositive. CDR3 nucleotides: TGTGCCAGCAGTCTTTATAGCGTCTACAATGAGCAGTTCTTC. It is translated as CASSLYSVYNEQFF.